This TCR beta chain is from a study of PD-L1 blockade in urothelial cancer (dated by TCRdb to the late 2010s). For context, the study as a whole: Every patient began therapy at some point between 2014 and 2015 and was given atezolizumab 1,200 mg intravenously every 3 weeks. About nine tenths of the roughly 29 patients were identified as males with urothelial cancer of bladder origin, and a prior smoking history was reported by 18 of 29 patients. A median of about 140,000 T cells and around 81,000 unique TCRs was obtained from blood samples, and a median clonality of roughly 0.08 was observed. Blood samples were analyzed at two time points: 3 weeks after treatment start (second dose) and 6 weeks after treatment start. Durable clinical benefit meant progression-free survival longer than 6 months, and TCR features were also tested against progression-free and overall survival. Pretreatment tumor samples, along with matched peripheral blood serially collected before and after atezolizumab treatment, were subjected to TCR sequencing. Pretreatment blood TCR-seq was available for about 28 patients, at least one posttreatment blood collection was obtained for 25 or so patients, and tumor TCR-seq was available for 25 or so patients. The study, an exploratory multi-omic analysis, examined somatic, immune and clinical correlates of response to PD-L1 blockade with atezolizumab in urothelial cancer. In the same patients, pretreatment tumors underwent whole exome sequencing and RNA sequencing in addition to TCR sequencing. An ECOG performance status of 0 or 1 was recorded for the patients, and 0 to 3 prior chemotherapy regimens had been received by the patients. Durable clinical benefit was achieved by nine patients and was not achieved by 20 patients.

CDR1 and CDR2 (LNHDA, SQIVND) derive from the germline V gene (reference sequence). The CDR3 holds 15 amino acids from the cysteine to the phenylalanine. Only CDR3 DNA remains: 45 bases, in frame from the first base. V loses 7 bases, J loses 7 bases, and the germline ends lie 20 bases apart. Here is what the overall study found, with its caveats: Small sample size (n of about 29) and many exploratory analyses mean the results are intended to be hypothesis-generating. Greater expansion of tumor-associated TCR clones in peripheral blood 3 weeks after the start of treatment was observed in patients with durable benefit (n of about 21, p = 0.022). Improved progression-free and overall survival was found to be associated with pretreatment peripheral blood TCR clonality below the median.

Synthetic TCR analog templates were spiked into each PCR so that absolute template abundance could be estimated from read counts. The immunoSEQ assay was used to amplify TCRbeta CDR3 regions from genomic DNA with bias-controlled V and J gene primers. Sequencing of rearranged TCRbeta segments was done at approximately 20X coverage. Regarding the original processing steps: Clustering was used to correct sequencing errors, and CDR3s were annotated against IMGT so that V, D and J genes could be assigned. Downstream analyses used only productive TCRbeta rearrangements and left out out-of-frame or stop-codon sequences. To compute clonality, Shannon entropy was normalized by the log of the number of unique productive sequences and then subtracted from one. Clones differing between time points or between blood and tumor were identified by Fisher's exact test with Benjamini-Hochberg correction at adjusted p below 0.01. TCRdb obtained this table from immuneACCESS and retained in-frame rearrangements with V and J assigned. These tables miss some clones; where compared with another copy, unresolved V genes account for less than half of the shortfall, and the remainder is unexplained. V and J calls and clone size are given by that table; D and trimming were obtained from the DNA. For this sample the table gives about 84,000 clones, of which 85% to 95% were detected only once. The ten largest clones capture 9.4% of the sample.

A total of around 30 patients with locally advanced or metastatic urothelial carcinoma, treated at Memorial Sloan Kettering on a trial protocol, made up the cohort. Peripheral blood mononuclear cells were collected pretreatment and during treatment, at between 1 and 8 total time points per patient. The Qiagen DNeasy Blood extraction kit was used to purify genomic DNA from total PBMCs and tumor samples. PBMCs were collected pretreatment and during treatment, and were isolated and stored as previously described. This clone was counted between two and nine times. There is no known antigen for this receptor. Nothing much larger sits one base from this clone, and base qualities are not available.

The clonotype was recovered from a man aged 60 to 69 with urothelial cancer. Specimen: PBMCs, collected around atezolizumab (anti-PD-L1) treatment. The rearranged chain carries TRBV19 and TRBJ1-3; 6 matching bases give a weak D call of TRBD1. The CDR3: CASTRTTGPWNTIYF. In nucleotides, the sequence is TGTGCCAGTACCAGGACGACAGGACCATGGAACACCATATATTTT. Where the CDR3 stops, the reference TRBV19 and TRBJ1-3 genes take over; the full variable domain is DGGITQSPKYLFRKEGQNVTLSCEQNLNHDAMYWYRQDPGQGLRLIYYSQIVNDFQKGDIAEGYSVSREKKESFPLTVTSAQKNPTAFYLCASTRTTGPWNTIYFGEGSWLTVV.